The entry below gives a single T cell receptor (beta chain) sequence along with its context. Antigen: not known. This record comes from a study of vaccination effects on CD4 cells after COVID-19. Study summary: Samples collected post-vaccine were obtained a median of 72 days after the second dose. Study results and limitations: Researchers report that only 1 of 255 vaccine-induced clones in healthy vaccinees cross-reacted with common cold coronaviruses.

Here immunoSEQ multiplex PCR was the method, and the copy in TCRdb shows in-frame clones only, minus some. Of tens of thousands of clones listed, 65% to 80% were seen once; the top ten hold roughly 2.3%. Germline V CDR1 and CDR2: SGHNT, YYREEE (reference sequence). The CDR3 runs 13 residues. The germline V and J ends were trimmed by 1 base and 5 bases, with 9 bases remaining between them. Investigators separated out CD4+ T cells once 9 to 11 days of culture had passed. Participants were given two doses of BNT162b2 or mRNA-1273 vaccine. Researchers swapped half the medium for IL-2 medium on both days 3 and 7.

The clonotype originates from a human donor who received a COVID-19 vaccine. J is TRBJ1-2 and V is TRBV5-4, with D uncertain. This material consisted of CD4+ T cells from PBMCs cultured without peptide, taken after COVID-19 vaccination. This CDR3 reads CASSLTQLYGYTF. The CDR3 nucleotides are TGTGCCAGCAGCTTGACACAGCTGTATGGCTACACCTTC.